Below are 27 T cell receptor beta chains sequenced from a single sample in a study of monozygotic twins with inflammatory bowel disease. TCRdb re-called the 5' RACE reads and shows each CDR3 protein once, DNA omitted. Seen in this sample are some 400,000 distinct CDR3 sequences; the ten most common clones hold roughly 2.3%. The sample taken for sequencing was blood. Receptors originate from a human donor with ulcerative colitis or Crohn's disease, or a healthy co-twin of an affected twin (not recorded which).

V and J are TRBV7-9 and TRBJ2-1. CDR1 SEHNR and CDR2 FQNEAQ come from the germline V gene (reference sequence). This CDR3 region has 16 residues. CDR3 region: CASSLAQGFLGNEQFF.

This sequence joins TRBV10-3 and TRBJ2-1; TCRdb designates TRBD1, a call that cannot be tested without DNA. Germline V gene sequence: CDR1 ENHRY, CDR2 SYGVKD. The CDR3 has 14 amino acids. The CDR3 is CAISEDRGGDEQFF.

This chain joins TRBV20-1 and TRBJ1-5; TCRdb's D call, TRBD1, is unchecked because there is no DNA. This CDR3 has 14 residues. Germline loops: CDR1 DFQATT, CDR2 SNEGSKA (reference sequence). CDR3: CSALTGYSNQPQHF.

The V gene is TRBV5-1, the J gene TRBJ2-4; TCRdb lists TRBD1, though no DNA is available to test this call. The CDR3 consists of 19 residues. CDR1 and CDR2 from the germline V gene are SGHRS and YFSETQ. CDR3 protein: CASSTTGQGSMIAKNIQYF.

The J gene is TRBJ2-7, the V gene TRBV12-3 or TRBV12-4; TCRdb picks TRBD1, but there is no DNA to check that call. The CDR3 is 14 amino acids. CDR3 in amino acids: CASSTRDRGFEQYF.

The chain joins TRBV7-2 to TRBJ1-5; absent DNA, TCRdb's TRBD1 call cannot be checked. This CDR3 spans 16 amino acids. Per the germline V gene, CDR1 is SGHTA and CDR2 is FQGNSA. This CDR3 is CASSLATGVPNQPQHF.

The chain links TRBV11-2 to TRBJ2-5. The CDR3 covers 15 residues. CDR1 and CDR2 from the germline V gene are SGHAT and FQNNGV. The CDR3 here is CASSLGWDPSGTQYF.

V usage is TRBV7-8 and J usage is TRBJ2-3; TCRdb's D call, TRBD2, is unchecked because there is no DNA. The CDR3 length is 16 residues. CDR1 is SGHVS and CDR2 is FQNEAQ in the germline V gene. CDR3 residues: CASSLGLAGVHDTQYF.

V and J are TRBV20-1 and TRBJ2-5. This CDR3 spans 15 amino acids. From germline, CDR1 is DFQATT and CDR2 SNEGSKA (reference sequence). The CDR3 protein is CSARDSTASQETQYF.

The V gene is TRBV25-1, the J gene TRBJ1-3; no DNA is available, so the TRBD1 call from TCRdb remains unchecked. Germline values: CDR1 MGHDK, CDR2 SYGVNS. The CDR3 spans 15 residues. The CDR3 region is CASSESGQGGNTIYF.

This chain joins TRBV5-1 and TRBJ2-4. Germline-derived CDR1 and CDR2 are SGHRS and YFSETQ. This CDR3 has 13 residues. CDR3: CASRALAKNMQYF.

The chain combines TRBV20-1 with TRBJ2-1. This CDR3 has 11 amino acids. Germline CDR1 reads DFQATT; CDR2 reads SNEGSKA (reference sequence). CDR3 amino acids: CSGAVQNEQFF.

V and J are TRBV24-1 and TRBJ2-1; TCRdb names TRBD2, which stays unverified in the absence of DNA. This CDR3 is 16 amino acids long. Per germline, CDR1 KGHDR and CDR2 SFDVKD. The CDR3 protein is CATSEASGSVGNEQFF.

J is TRBJ2-7 and V is TRBV4-3. Germline V gives CDR1 LGHNA, CDR2 YSLEER. The CDR3 sequence is 13 residues long. The CDR3 region is CASSQENQLEQYF.

The chain has TRBV19 and TRBJ1-1; TCRdb reports TRBD1, a call that lacks DNA to check it against. Germline V gives CDR1 LNHDA, CDR2 SQIVND (reference sequence). The CDR3 extends over 14 amino acids. This CDR3 is CASRGGTTVLEAFF.

This rearrangement joins TRBV3-1 to TRBJ2-3; checking the TCRdb D call of TRBD2 is not possible without DNA. The CDR3 is 15 amino acids. Germline V gene sequence: CDR1 LGHDT, CDR2 YNNKEL (reference sequence). This chain's CDR3 is CASSLASGGLDTQYF.

The V and J genes are TRBV5-6 and TRBJ2-1; lacking DNA, the TRBD1 call made by TCRdb goes unchecked. CDR3 length: 16 residues. Germline V CDR1 and CDR2: SGHDT, YYEEEE. CDR3 amino acids: CASSLVGRTTYNEQFF. Full variable domain (outside the CDR3, taken from reference TRBV5-6 and TRBJ2-1): DAGVTQSPTHLIKTRGQQVTLRCSPKSGHDTVSWYQQALGQGPQFIFQYYEEEERQRGNFPDRFSGHQFPNYSSELNVNALLLGDSALYLCASSLVGRTTYNEQFFGPGTRLTVL.

This sequence joins TRBV30 and TRBJ1-4; TCRdb reports TRBD1, a call that lacks DNA to check it against. The V gene's germline CDR1 is GTSNPN and CDR2 SVGIG (reference sequence). The CDR3 spans 14 residues. The CDR3: CAWSDGQGNEKLFF.

This rearrangement joins TRBV20-1 to TRBJ2-5; the TCRdb call, TRBD2, lacks DNA for checking. The germline gives CDR1 DFQATT, CDR2 SNEGSKA (reference sequence). This CDR3 has 16 residues. CDR3 region: CSAVSVRASEGETQYF.

The chain employs TRBV29-1 and TRBJ1-2; as DNA is missing, the TRBD1 call by TCRdb cannot be tested. Germline V CDR1 and CDR2: SQVTM, ANQGSEA. There are 12 residues in the CDR3. CDR3 protein: CSVVQGIYGYTF.

The V gene is TRBV5-1, the J gene TRBJ1-2; with no DNA, the TCRdb D assignment of TRBD1 cannot be verified. The CDR3 has 14 residues. The germline V gene encodes CDR1 SGHRS and CDR2 YFSETQ. This chain's CDR3 is CASSRGQGALGYTF.

The CDR3 protein is CASSQEATSWQFF. The chain has TRBV4-1 and TRBJ2-1; absent DNA, TCRdb's TRBD2 call cannot be checked. CDR1 and CDR2 from the germline V gene are MGHRA and YSYEKL. The CDR3 covers 13 residues.

The rearrangement uses TRBV18 and TRBJ2-1; with no DNA, the TCRdb D assignment of TRBD1 cannot be verified. Germline loops: CDR1 KGHSH, CDR2 LQKENI. The CDR3 extends over 16 amino acids. CDR3 loop: CASSPESDRARNEQFF.

V gene TRBV4-3 combines with J gene TRBJ1-2; without DNA, the TCRdb call of TRBD1 cannot be checked. The CDR3 length is 14 residues. Germline CDR1 and CDR2: LGHNA and YSLEER. CDR3 loop: CASNPSRGPYGYTF.

The chain links TRBV19 to TRBJ1-1; TCRdb's D gene call, TRBD1, goes unchecked for lack of DNA. CDR1 and CDR2 (germline): LNHDA, SQIVND (reference sequence). The CDR3 loop spans 14 amino acids. The chain's CDR3 is CASTGDSLSTEAFF.

V usage is TRBV4-1 and J usage is TRBJ2-2; TCRdb picks TRBD1, but there is no DNA to check that call. The length of the CDR3 is 16 residues. Germline values: CDR1 MGHRA, CDR2 YSYEKL. The CDR3 spells CASSTPGTANTGELFF.

The V gene is TRBV10-3, the J gene TRBJ1-5; the TCRdb D gene call, TRBD1, has no DNA to confirm it. Germline loops: CDR1 ENHRY, CDR2 SYGVKD. The CDR3 is made up of 15 amino acids. The CDR3 protein is CAISQRDGNNQSQHF.